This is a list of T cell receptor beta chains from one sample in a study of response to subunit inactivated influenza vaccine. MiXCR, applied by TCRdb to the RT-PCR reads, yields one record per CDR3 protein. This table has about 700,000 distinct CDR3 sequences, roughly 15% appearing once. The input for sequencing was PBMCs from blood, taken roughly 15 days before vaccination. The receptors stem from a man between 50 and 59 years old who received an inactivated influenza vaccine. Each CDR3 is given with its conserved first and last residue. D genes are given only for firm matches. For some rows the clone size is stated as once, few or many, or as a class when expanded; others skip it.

TGTGCCACCAGTGATTCGGCAGGGTCTATAGCCGGGGAGCTGTTTTTT	CATSDSAGSIAGELFF	TRBV24-1	TRBJ2-2	few	.
TGTGCCATCAGTGAGGAATGGCAGGGGAACACTGAAGCTTTCTTT	CAISEEWQGNTEAFF	TRBV10-3	TRBJ1-1	few	.
TGTGCCATCAGAGATAGGGGGAACTCCTACGAGCAGTACTTC	CAIRDRGNSYEQYF	TRBV10-3	TRBJ2-7	.	.
TGCGCCAGCAGCTACAGGGGGCCGGGGGAAAAACTGTTTTTT	CASSYRGPGEKLFF	TRBV4-1	TRBJ1-4	few	TRBD1
TGTGCCAGCAGCCCAAACGGCGGGGGGGAGACCCAGTACTTC	CASSPNGGGETQYF	TRBV5-4	TRBJ2-5	.	TRBD2
TGCAGCGTCGCCGACACTGAAGCTTTCTTT	CSVADTEAFF	TRBV29-1	TRBJ1-1	many	.
TGTGCCAGCAGCTCCTCCCTGGGCAGGGTCGCCTACAATGAGCAGTTCTTC	CASSSSLGRVAYNEQFF	TRBV7-9	TRBJ2-1	few	.
TGTGCCAGCAGCCAACCCGACAGGGACTATGGCTACACCTTC	CASSQPDRDYGYTF	TRBV28	TRBJ1-2	.	TRBD1
TGTGCCACCAGCAGAGATAGAGTCTACAATGAGCAGTTCTTC	CATSRDRVYNEQFF	TRBV15	TRBJ2-1	.	.
TGTGCCAGCAGTTTAGCACTAGCGGGAGGGAATGAGCAGTTCTTC	CASSLALAGGNEQFF	TRBV5-1	TRBJ2-1	many	TRBD2
TGCAGTGCTAGTTTGGGAGACTATTCTGGCGAGCAGTACTTC	CSASLGDYSGEQYF	TRBV20-1	TRBJ2-7	.	.
TGTGCCAGCAGTGCATTAGCGGGCCTCCGGGAGACCCAGTACTTC	CASSALAGLRETQYF	TRBV6-1	TRBJ2-5	few	TRBD2
TGTGCCAGCATAAAAGACCCCGGGACCCGGCAGTTCTTC	CASIKDPGTRQFF	TRBV6-2/TRBV6-3	TRBJ2-1	.	.
TGTGCCAGCAGTTTCTCCGACAGGCTCCCCGGGGGGGAGCAGTGCTTC	CASSFSDRLPGGEQCF	TRBV28	TRBJ2-7	.	TRBD2
TGTGCCAGCAGTTTAACCCAGAGAGGGGATACGCAGTATTTT	CASSLTQRGDTQYF	TRBV28	TRBJ2-3	.	.
TGTGCCAGCAGCCTTAGCGGGGGAGGGTACAATGAGCAGTTCTTC	CASSLSGGGYNEQFF	TRBV7-2	TRBJ2-1	many	TRBD2
TGTGCCATCAGTCCGGGACTAGTCCATGAGAGGGACAATGAGCAGTTCTTC	CAISPGLVHERDNEQFF	TRBV10-3	TRBJ2-1	.	TRBD2
TGCGTCAGCAGCAAAGACAGGGGTGGTAACACCATATATTTT	CVSSKDRGGNTIYF	TRBV4-1	TRBJ1-3	.	TRBD1
TGCGCCAGCAGCCAAGATCAGCGGGTACAAGAGACCCAGTACTTC	CASSQDQRVQETQYF	TRBV4-1	TRBJ2-5	.	.
TGTGCCAGCAGCGTAGGGAGTAGCGGGGCCAATGAGCAGTTCTTC	CASSVGSSGANEQFF	TRBV9	TRBJ2-1	.	TRBD2
TGCGCCAGCAGGATCGTAGACGACGCACGCTACGAGCAGTACTTC	CASRIVDDARYEQYF	TRBV5-1	TRBJ2-7	.	.
TGTGCCATCAGTGAGCATCGCGGGACAGGGGGTAGCAATCAGCCCCAGCATTTT	CAISEHRGTGGSNQPQHF	TRBV10-3	TRBJ1-5	.	TRBD1
TGTGCCAGCAGCCCCGACAGGGCTTCCTACGAGCAGTACTTC	CASSPDRASYEQYF	TRBV28	TRBJ2-7	.	TRBD1
TGTGCCAGCAGCCGAGACGGAGGCTACGAGCAGTACTTC	CASSRDGGYEQYF	TRBV6-6	TRBJ2-7	few	.
TGTGCCAGCAGTCCCGTGGGTGGCGGGAGCTCCTACGAGCAGTACTTC	CASSPVGGGSSYEQYF	TRBV27	TRBJ2-7	.	TRBD2
TGTGCCAGCAGGTCTTCGGGGGGAAACGGGGAGCTGCTTTTT	CASRSSGGNGELLF	TRBV6-2/TRBV6-3	TRBJ2-2	.	TRBD2
TGTGCCAGCAGCTTCCGGCCTAGGGGGAGTTCTTACGAGCAGTACTTC	CASSFRPRGSSYEQYF	TRBV6-2/TRBV6-3	TRBJ2-7	once	.
TGTGCCAGCAGTTACAGGACAGCTAGCAATCAGCCCCAGCATTTT	CASSYRTASNQPQHF	TRBV6-5	TRBJ1-5	.	.
TGTGCCAGCTACACAGGGTACGAGCAGTACTTC	CASYTGYEQYF	TRBV2	TRBJ2-7	.	.
TGCGCCAGCAGCCTACAACAAGACCAGAACACTGAAGCTTTCTTT	CASSLQQDQNTEAFF	TRBV5-1	TRBJ1-1	.	.
TGTGCCAGCAGCCAAGATCCCGGCGGGACAGGGTTGAACAGCTACACCTTC	CASSQDPGGTGLNSYTF	TRBV4-2	TRBJ1-2	few	TRBD1
TGCAGCGTGACCGGAACAGGGCAATACAATGAGCAGTTCTTC	CSVTGTGQYNEQFF	TRBV29-1	TRBJ2-1	few	.
TGTGCCAGCGTACAGGGCTCCTACAATGAGCAGTTCTTC	CASVQGSYNEQFF	TRBV2	TRBJ2-1	many	.
TGTGCCAGCAGTTACAGACAGGGGATCAATGAAAAACTGTTTTTT	CASSYRQGINEKLFF	TRBV28	TRBJ1-4	many	TRBD1
TGTGCCAGCACCAAAGCGGGAGGGAGATTAACCGGGGAGCTGTTTTTT	CASTKAGGRLTGELFF	TRBV6-1	TRBJ2-2	few	TRBD2
TGTGCCACCAGCAGAGACACTAGCTACGAGCAGTACTTC	CATSRDTSYEQYF	TRBV15	TRBJ2-7	.	.
TGTGCCAGCAGCGGTAGCGGGAGGTATACAGATACGCAGTATTTT	CASSGSGRYTDTQYF	TRBV7-8	TRBJ2-3	few	TRBD2
TGTGCCAGCAGCTTATCCTCTCTGGCTAACTATGGCTACACCTTC	CASSLSSLANYGYTF	TRBV7-9	TRBJ1-2	few	.
TGTGCCTCCGACGGACTTGGTCGCACTGAAGCTTTCTTT	CASDGLGRTEAFF	TRBV30	TRBJ1-1	.	.
TGTGCCAGCAGCTTGTTGGGACAGAACACCGGGGAGCTGTTTTTT	CASSLLGQNTGELFF	TRBV5-6	TRBJ2-2	many	.
TGCAGTGCTAGAGATACTAGCGGGAGAACTTCTAGCACAGATACGCAGTATTTT	CSARDTSGRTSSTDTQYF	TRBV20-1	TRBJ2-3	.	TRBD2
TGCAGCGTCCAAAGGCAGGGCCGCGACACTGAAGCTTTCTTT	CSVQRQGRDTEAFF	TRBV29-1	TRBJ1-1	few	.